The clone carrying this TCR beta chain was recorded many times. The data were taken from a study of human T cells and chemical hapten exposure. Study-level background: Alopecia universalis, totalis or areata was present in patients who were mostly female.

Stated time point: patch test 1, 2 weeks after DPC sensitization. Treatment in this sample: therapeutic diphenylcyclopropenone sensitization with weekly scalp DPC. The library tagged individual cDNA molecules with unique molecular identifiers. TCRdb processed the RACE reads anew with MiXCR; each CDR3 protein has one entry. Of around 69,000 distinct CDR3 sequences detected, around 9.8% appear once; the ten largest clones hold about 3.1%. The CDR3 is made up of 17 amino acids. The chain combines TRBV1 with TRBJ2-5; TRBD2 was called by the table and not checked on the DNA. TRBV1 counts as a pseudogene. This sequence was found in a woman in her thirties or forties with alopecia areata. Some clones in this sample may be carry-over from other donors' samples. The source material was whole blood, sampled in connection with sensitization to the hapten diphenylcyclopropenone (DPC). CDR3 sequence reads: CTSSHPQSSGGLETQYF. The CDR3 coding sequence is TGCACCAGCAGCCATCCCCAGTCTAGCGGGGGGCTGGAGACCCAGTACTTC.